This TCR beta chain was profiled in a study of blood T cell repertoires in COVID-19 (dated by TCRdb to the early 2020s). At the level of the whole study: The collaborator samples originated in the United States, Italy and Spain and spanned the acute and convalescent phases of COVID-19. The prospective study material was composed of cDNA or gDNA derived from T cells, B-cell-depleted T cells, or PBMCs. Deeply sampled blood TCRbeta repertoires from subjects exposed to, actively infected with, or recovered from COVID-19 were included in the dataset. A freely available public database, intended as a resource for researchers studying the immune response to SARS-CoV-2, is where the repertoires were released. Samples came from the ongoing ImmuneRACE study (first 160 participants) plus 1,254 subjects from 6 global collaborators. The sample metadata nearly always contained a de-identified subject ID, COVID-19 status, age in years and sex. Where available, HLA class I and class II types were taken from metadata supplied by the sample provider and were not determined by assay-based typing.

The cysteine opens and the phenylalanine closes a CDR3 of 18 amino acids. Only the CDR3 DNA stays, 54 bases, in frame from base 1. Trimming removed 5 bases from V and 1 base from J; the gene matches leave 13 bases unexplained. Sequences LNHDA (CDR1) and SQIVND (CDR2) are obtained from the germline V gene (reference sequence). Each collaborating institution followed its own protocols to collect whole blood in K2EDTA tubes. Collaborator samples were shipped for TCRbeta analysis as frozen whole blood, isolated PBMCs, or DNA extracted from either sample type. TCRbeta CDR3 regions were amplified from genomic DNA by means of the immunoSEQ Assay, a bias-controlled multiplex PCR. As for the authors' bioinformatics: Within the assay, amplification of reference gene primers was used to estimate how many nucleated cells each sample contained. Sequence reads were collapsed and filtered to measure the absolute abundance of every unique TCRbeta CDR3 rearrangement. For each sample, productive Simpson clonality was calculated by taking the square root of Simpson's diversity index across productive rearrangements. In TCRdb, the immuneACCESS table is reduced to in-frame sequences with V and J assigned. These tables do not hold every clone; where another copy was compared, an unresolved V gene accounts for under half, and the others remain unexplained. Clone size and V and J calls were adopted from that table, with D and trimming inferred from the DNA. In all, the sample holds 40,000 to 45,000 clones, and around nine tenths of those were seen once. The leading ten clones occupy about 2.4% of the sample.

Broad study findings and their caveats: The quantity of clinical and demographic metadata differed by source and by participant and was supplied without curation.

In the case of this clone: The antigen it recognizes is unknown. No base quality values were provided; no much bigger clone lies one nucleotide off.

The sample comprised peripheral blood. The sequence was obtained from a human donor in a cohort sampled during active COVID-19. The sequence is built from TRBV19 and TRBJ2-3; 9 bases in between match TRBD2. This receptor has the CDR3 CASSRRLASGGRTDTQYF. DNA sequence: TGTGCCAGTAGTCGACGCCTGGCCAGCGGGGGGCGCACAGATACGCAGTATTTT.